The next 32 T cell receptor beta chains were all read from a single sample in a study of blood T cells in healthy people across ages. A second PCR of about 6 to 12 cycles used a sample-barcoded 5' primer and a J-beta primer mix. One entry per CDR3 protein results from TCRdb running MiXCR on the 5' RACE reads. The profile shows 1.5 million to 2 million distinct CDR3 sequences, 35% to 50% of them singletons. Material for sequencing was blood. The receptors come from a human donor in good health.

The chain combines TRBV4-1 with TRBJ1-1; weak D call: TRBD1 (5 bases). The V gene's germline CDR1 is MGHRA and CDR2 YSYEKL. This CDR3 region has 16 residues. V was clipped by 3 bases and J by 4 bases, with 18 bases between them. The CDR3 region is CASSQYPTGGATEAFF. In DNA form, the CDR3 reads TGCGCCAGCAGCCAGTATCCCACGGGGGGTGCCACTGAAGCTTTCTTT.

This clonotype was seen a few times. This chain links TRBV7-8 with TRBJ2-3, with D perhaps matching TRBD1 (5 bases). The CDR3 spans 14 residues. Trimming left V 3 bases short and J 1 base short, with 8 bases between. Germline V lookup: CDR1 SGHVS, CDR2 FQNEAQ. Here the CDR3 DNA reads TGTGCCAGCAGCTTGGACACACGCACAGATACGCAGTATTTT. Translation gives CASSLDTRTDTQYF.

This sequence joins TRBV6-6 and TRBJ2-7; 9 nucleotides agree with TRBD1. CDR1 is MNHNY, CDR2 SVGAGI, per germline (reference sequence). Trimming at V came to 0 bases and at J to 7 bases, leaving 7 bases not matched to a gene. There are 15 residues in the CDR3. Here the CDR3 reads CASSYSDRGYGEQYF. Here the CDR3 DNA reads TGTGCCAGCAGTTACTCGGACAGGGGTTATGGGGAGCAGTACTTC.

This clonotype has just one count. This chain connects TRBV7-2 to TRBJ1-2; D might be TRBD1 (6 bases). The CDR3 sequence is 14 residues long. The V end was cut by 7 bases, the J end by 2 bases, with 14 bases between. In germline, CDR1 is SGHTA, CDR2 FQGNSA. The CDR3 DNA reads as TGTGCCAGCACCCGGACAGCCAGAAACTATGGCTACACCTTC. Amino acid sequence: CASTRTARNYGYTF.

V and J are TRBV7-9 and TRBJ1-2; weak D call: TRBD1 (5 bases). The CDR3 has 12 residues. Germline V gives CDR1 SEHNR, CDR2 FQNEAQ (reference sequence). V was pared by 2 bases and J by 6 bases, with 7 bases between. The CDR3 spells CASSLSGHGYTF. DNA of the CDR3: TGTGCCAGCAGCTTATCGGGGCATGGCTACACCTTC.

The V gene is TRBV13, the J gene TRBJ2-1; 7 bases line up with TRBD1. The last part of the DNA fits TRBJ2-7 better; the J call may be wrong. Germline CDR1 is PRHDT and CDR2 is FYEKMQ (reference sequence). This CDR3 region has 14 residues. CDR3 DNA: TGTGCCAGCAGCGTCAAGGGGGCGGACTACGAGCAGTACTTC. Translation: CASSVKGADYEQYF.

This rearrangement joins TRBV7-9 to TRBJ1-1; no clear D gene. CDR3 length: 12 amino acids. Germline V lookup: CDR1 SEHNR, CDR2 FQNEAQ (reference sequence). V was trimmed by 1 base and J by 11 bases, leaving 11 bases between them. The CDR3 DNA follows: TGTGCCAGCAGCTTAGACCGTAGCCGGGCTTTCTTT. Encoded protein: CASSLDRSRAFF. Filled out from reference TRBV7-9 and TRBJ1-1, the complete variable domain reads DTGVSQNPRHKITKRGQNVTFRCDPISEHNRLYWYRQTLGQGPEFLTYFQNEAQLEKSRLLSDRFSAERPKGSFSTLEIQRTEQGDSAMYLCASSLDRSRAFFGQGTRLTVV.

The V and J genes are TRBV20-1 and TRBJ2-3, with unresolved D. Trimming took off 0 bases at V and 4 bases at J, with 11 bases between the two ends. The CDR3 is 14 residues long. CDR1 and CDR2 (germline): DFQATT, SNEGSKA (reference sequence). The CDR3 loop is CSARDPQRADTQYF. Written as DNA, the CDR3 is TGCAGTGCTAGAGATCCACAGCGTGCAGATACGCAGTATTTT.

J is TRBJ1-5 and V is TRBV6-2 or TRBV6-3, with TRBD1 matching over 9 bases. Germline trimming cut 7 bases from V and 7 bases from J; bases unmatched to any gene: 8. Germline loops: CDR1 MNHEY, CDR2 SVGEGT. The CDR3 length is 14 residues. Here the CDR3 DNA reads TGTGCCAGCACCAGAACAGGGGGCGGACAGCCCCAGCATTTT. Amino acid sequence: CASTRTGGGQPQHF.

This clonotype was counted many times. The rearrangement joins TRBV10-3 to TRBJ2-6; D remains unclear. The CDR3 loop spans 16 amino acids. The germline V gene has CDR1 ENHRY and CDR2 SYGVKD. The V gene lost 0 bases and the J gene lost 2 bases, with 8 bases spanning the gap. The CDR3, as DNA: TGTGCCATCAGTGAGTCGTGGAGAACTGGGGCCAACGTCCTGACTTTC. This translates into CAISESWRTGANVLTF.

This clonotype was observed a handful of times. V is TRBV20-1 and J is TRBJ2-7; weak D call: TRBD2 (5 bases). CDR1 and CDR2 (germline): DFQATT, SNEGSKA (reference sequence). The V end lost 3 bases, the J end lost 4 bases, and 13 bases lay between the germline ends. The CDR3 length is 13 residues. CDR3 sequence: CSASASPQYEQYF. The CDR3 DNA reads TGCAGTGCTAGCGCTAGCCCCCAGTACGAGCAGTACTTC.

This clonotype appeared a few times. The chain recombines TRBV7-9 with TRBJ1-2; D unresolved. This CDR3 is built from 14 residues. CDR1 is SEHNR and CDR2 is FQNEAQ in the germline V gene (reference sequence). Deletions cut 1 base from V and 5 bases from J, with 11 bases between. The CDR3, as DNA: TGTGCCAGCAGCTTAGGCAGGACGACGTATGGCTACACCTTC. Translating gives CASSLGRTTYGYTF.

The chain employs TRBV7-2 and TRBJ2-5, with D possibly TRBD1 on 5 matching bases. The CDR3 spans 15 residues. Germline V gene lookup returns CDR1 SGHTA and CDR2 FQGNSA. The V end was cut by 4 bases, the J end by 11 bases, with 23 bases between. The CDR3 bases are TGTGCCAGCAGCTCAGACCCGGCAGGGCGCAATGAGCAGTACTTC. It codes for CASSSDPAGRNEQYF.

This clonotype occurred a few times. The J gene is TRBJ2-7, the V gene TRBV9; no firm D call. Germline loops: CDR1 SGDLS, CDR2 YYNGEE. This CDR3 contains 13 residues. The V end lost 0 bases, the J end lost 7 bases, and 11 bases lay between the germline ends. The DNA of the CDR3 is TGTGCCAGCAGCGTAGCTTCCGGACGAGAGCAGTACTTC. Protein: CASSVASGREQYF.

The chain uses TRBV4-2 and TRBJ2-1; D gene unclear. The CDR3 runs 17 residues. Trimming removed 4 bases from V and 3 bases from J, with 19 bases in between. In germline, CDR1 is LGHNA, CDR2 YNFKEQ. CDR3 loop: CASSPKEGPLGYNEQFF. The CDR3 DNA sequence: TGTGCCAGCAGCCCTAAGGAAGGCCCCTTGGGCTACAATGAGCAGTTCTTC.

V gene TRBV12-3 or TRBV12-4 combines with J gene TRBJ2-7; 7 nucleotides agree with TRBD1. V was pared by 5 bases and J by 6 bases, with 10 bases of the junction left unmatched. The CDR3 runs to 14 residues. The CDR3 reads CASSAHSQGSEQYF. DNA for the CDR3: TGTGCCAGCAGTGCCCACTCACAGGGGTCCGAGCAGTACTTC.

V usage is TRBV29-1 and J usage is TRBJ2-1; TRBD2 matches 9 bases. The CDR3 runs 15 residues. The ends lost 4 bases at V and 4 bases at J; junction bases unmatched: 8. Germline V gives CDR1 SQVTM, CDR2 ANQGSEA. CDR3 nucleotides: TGCAGCGTTGGGGGTGGCGGGGGGGCTTACAATGAGCAGTTCTTC. Protein: CSVGGGGGAYNEQFF.

This clonotype showed up many times. One end of the junction varies from germline; a read error may be responsible. This sequence joins TRBV12-3 or TRBV12-4 and TRBJ2-7; D is unclear. The length of the CDR3 is 12 residues. CDR3 sequence (DNA): TGTGCCAGCAGCTTAGGTGGTAACGAGCAGTACTTC. Translation gives CASSLGGNEQYF.

This clonotype was counted between two and nine times. The rearrangement uses TRBV24-1 and TRBJ2-1; D perhaps matches TRBD1 (5 bases). Germline CDR1 and CDR2: KGHDR and SFDVKD. V lost 5 bases, J lost 1 base, and 11 bases lay in between. The CDR3 contains 15 residues. Here the CDR3 reads CATSGAGNSYNEQFF. The CDR3 coding sequence is TGTGCCACCAGTGGGGCAGGGAATTCCTACAATGAGCAGTTCTTC.

This chain connects TRBV19 to TRBJ1-5; a possible D gene is TRBD1 (5 bases). This CDR3 has 10 amino acids. CDR1 and CDR2 (germline): LNHDA, SQIVND (reference sequence). CDR3 DNA: TGTGCTTCTAGGGGTGAGCCCCAGCATTTT. Residues: CASRGEPQHF.

V is TRBV5-1 and J is TRBJ2-4, with D possibly called TRBD1 or TRBD2 (5 bases each). The CDR3 consists of 18 residues. Germline V CDR1 and CDR2: SGHRS, YFSETQ. V was clipped by 0 bases and J by 3 bases, with 19 bases between them. Here the CDR3 reads CASSLVFRDRFGKNIQYF. The CDR3 DNA follows: TGCGCCAGCAGCTTGGTCTTCCGGGACCGATTTGGCAAAAACATTCAGTACTTC.

This clonotype has just a few counts. In nucleotides, the CDR3 is TGTGCCAGCAAGGCTAGCGGGGGGGCTCAGGACGGGGAGCTGTTTTTT. Translation: CASKASGGAQDGELFF. The chain links TRBV6-5 to TRBJ2-2, with TRBD2 matching over 12 bases. Trimming cost V 7 bases and J 7 bases; bases outside gene matches: 10. The CDR3 consists of 16 residues. Germline V CDR1 and CDR2: MNHEY, SVGAGI.

In this sample, this clonotype turned up a few times. The chain employs TRBV7-2 and TRBJ1-2, with 7 bases identical to TRBD1. CDR1 is SGHTA, CDR2 FQGNSA, per germline. V was pared by 4 bases and J by 3 bases, with 5 bases of the junction left unmatched. The CDR3 contains 14 residues. The CDR3 bases are TGTGCCAGCAGCTGGTCGGGGACAGACTATGGCTACACCTTC. As protein: CASSWSGTDYGYTF. The full variable domain, with the rest looked up from reference TRBV7-2 and TRBJ1-2, is GAGVSQSPSNKVTEKGKDVELRCDPISGHTALYWYRQSLGQGLEFLIYFQGNSAPDKSGLPSDRFSAERTGGSVSTLTIQRTQQEDSAVYLCASSWSGTDYGYTFGSGTRLTVV.

This clonotype appeared many times. CDR3 in amino acids: CASSPTYSGYNEQFF. CDR3 DNA: TGTGCCAGCAGCCCAACCTATAGCGGCTACAATGAGCAGTTCTTC. The chain uses TRBV11-1 and TRBJ2-1, with D maybe TRBD2 (6 bases). Germline CDR1 and CDR2: SGHAT and FQDESV (reference sequence). V gave up 5 bases and J gave up 3 bases, with 14 bases separating them. The CDR3 covers 15 residues.

DNA for the CDR3: TGCAGTGCCGTAGGACTACAGGGGCCACCCCTCCACTTT. Protein sequence: CSAVGLQGPPLHF. J is TRBJ1-6 and V is TRBV20-1; 7 bases are shared with TRBD1. Trimming at V came to 6 bases and at J to 11 bases, leaving 10 bases not matched to a gene. The CDR3 is made up of 13 amino acids. The germline V gene encodes CDR1 DFQATT and CDR2 SNEGSKA (reference sequence).

This chain uses TRBV6-2 or TRBV6-3 with TRBJ2-5, with D maybe TRBD1 (5 bases). The V gene lost 7 bases and the J gene lost 2 bases, with 8 bases spanning the gap. Germline V CDR1 and CDR2: MNHEY, SVGEGT. The CDR3 covers 12 residues. CDR3 nucleotide sequence: TGTGCCAGCAAACGACAGCAAGAGACCCAGTACTTC. Translation: CASKRQQETQYF.

This chain connects TRBV12-3 or TRBV12-4 to TRBJ2-3; D is unclear. The CDR3 is 15 residues long. The V gene lost 7 bases and the J gene lost 4 bases, with 18 bases spanning the gap. The CDR3 coding sequence is TGTGCCAGCAATGGGAACTCCGTGAGCGCAGATACGCAGTATTTT. Protein: CASNGNSVSADTQYF.

The chain employs TRBV13 and TRBJ1-2; D gene uncertain. The CDR3 sequence is 15 residues long. The V gene lost 0 bases and the J gene lost 6 bases, with 14 bases spanning the gap. Germline values: CDR1 PRHDT, CDR2 FYEKMQ (reference sequence). In nucleotides, the CDR3 is TGTGCCAGCAGCTTAGGAACCCCCGCATTGAATGGCTACACCTTC. Protein: CASSLGTPALNGYTF.

V and J are TRBV9 and TRBJ2-3; D may be TRBD1 or TRBD2 (5 bases each). The germline gives CDR1 SGDLS, CDR2 YYNGEE. V shed 1 base and J shed 3 bases, with 12 bases lying between them. This CDR3 spans 15 amino acids. The CDR3 nucleotides are TGTGCCAGCAGCGTACAGGGAGCCACGACAGATACGCAGTATTTT. Translating gives CASSVQGATTDTQYF.

The J gene is TRBJ1-2, the V gene TRBV29-1; 7 bases align to TRBD1. CDR3 length: 13 amino acids. The germline gives CDR1 SQVTM, CDR2 ANQGSEA. The V gene end was trimmed by 2 bases and the J gene end by 4 bases; junction bases not matched to a gene: 4. The CDR3: CSVELSGGYGYTF. As DNA, the CDR3 is TGCAGCGTTGAACTTTCAGGGGGCTATGGCTACACCTTC.

The CDR3 sequence: CASSLPETPYGYTF. Here the CDR3 DNA reads TGTGCCAGCAGCTTACCAGAGACCCCCTATGGCTACACCTTC. The chain employs TRBV7-9 and TRBJ1-2, with unresolved D. This CDR3 is 14 amino acids long. With 2 bases removed from V and 4 bases from J, the gap between germline ends came to 11 bases. Germline V gene sequence: CDR1 SEHNR, CDR2 FQNEAQ (reference sequence).

The chain is built from TRBV7-2 and TRBJ2-3; TRBD2 might be the D (6 bases). V lost 5 bases and J 2 bases, leaving 17 bases between the germline ends. The germline gives CDR1 SGHTA, CDR2 FQGNSA. The CDR3 consists of 16 residues. CDR3 nucleotides: TGTGCCAGCAGCAATGGAGTGGAGCGGGTCACAGATACGCAGTATTTT. Its protein product is CASSNGVERVTDTQYF.